This TCR beta chain was recorded in a study of T cell repertoires in cytomegalovirus infection. Germline V CDR1 and CDR2: MGHDK, SYGVNS. This CDR3 has 14 amino acids. The V and J ends lost 6 bases and 6 bases, in that order; junction bases with no gene match: 7. TCRdb passed the reads through MiXCR, listing each CDR3 protein once. The data hold around 710,000 distinct CDR3 sequences, with under 35% observed a single time. In the case of this clonotype: Its antigen is unidentified.

The TCR was taken from a human donor in good health (CMV status not recorded). Some clones in this sample may be carry-over from other donors' samples. The V call is TRBV25-1, the J call TRBJ2-1; 8 positions agree with TRBD2. Sample: cultured CD8+ T cells from PBMCs, taken from culture after CMV antigen stimulation. CDR3 sequence: CASRESGTSNEQFF. In DNA, the CDR3 is TGTGCCAGCAGAGAGTCCGGGACTAGCAATGAGCAGTTCTTC.